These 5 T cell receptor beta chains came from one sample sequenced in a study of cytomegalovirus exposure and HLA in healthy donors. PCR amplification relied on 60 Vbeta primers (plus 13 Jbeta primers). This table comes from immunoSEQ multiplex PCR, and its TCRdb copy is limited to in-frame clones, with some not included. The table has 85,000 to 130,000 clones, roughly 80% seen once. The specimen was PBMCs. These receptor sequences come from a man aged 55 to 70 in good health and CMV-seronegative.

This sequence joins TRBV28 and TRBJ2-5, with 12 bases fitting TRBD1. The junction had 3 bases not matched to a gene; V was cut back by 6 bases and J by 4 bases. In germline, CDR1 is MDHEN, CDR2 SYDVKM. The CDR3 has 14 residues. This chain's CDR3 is CASRGTGGGETQYF. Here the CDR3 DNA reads TGTGCCAGCAGGGGGACAGGGGGCGGAGAGACCCAGTACTTC.

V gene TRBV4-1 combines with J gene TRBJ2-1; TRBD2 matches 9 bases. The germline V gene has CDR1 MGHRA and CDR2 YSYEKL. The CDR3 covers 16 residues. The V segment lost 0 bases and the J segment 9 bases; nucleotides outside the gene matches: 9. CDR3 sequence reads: CASSQEQAGGGVEQFF. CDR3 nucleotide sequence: TGCGCCAGCAGCCAAGAGCAAGCGGGGGGCGGGGTTGAGCAGTTCTTC.

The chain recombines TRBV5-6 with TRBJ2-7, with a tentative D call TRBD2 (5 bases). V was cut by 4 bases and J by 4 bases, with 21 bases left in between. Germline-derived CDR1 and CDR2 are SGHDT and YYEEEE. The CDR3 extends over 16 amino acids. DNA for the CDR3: TGTGCCAGCAGCCCATCCCGGGATCACAAGATATACGAGCAGTACTTC. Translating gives CASSPSRDHKIYEQYF.

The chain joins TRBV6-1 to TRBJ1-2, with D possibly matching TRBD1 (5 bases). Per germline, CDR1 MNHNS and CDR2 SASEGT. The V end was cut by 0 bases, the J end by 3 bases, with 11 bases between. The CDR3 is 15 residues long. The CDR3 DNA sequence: TGTGCCAGCAGTGAAGCGCACGGGGGTTACTATGGCTACACCTTC. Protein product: CASSEAHGGYYGYTF.

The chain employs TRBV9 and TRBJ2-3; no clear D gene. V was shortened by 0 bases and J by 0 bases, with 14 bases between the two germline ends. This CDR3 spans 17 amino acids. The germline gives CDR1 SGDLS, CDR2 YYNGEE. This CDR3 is CASSVGSLRSSTDTQYF. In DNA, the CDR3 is TGTGCCAGCAGCGTAGGGTCCCTCCGTAGTAGCACAGATACGCAGTATTTT.